The next 13 T cell receptor beta chains were all read from a single sample in a study of T cell repertoires in cytomegalovirus infection. TCRdb redid the calling of the reads with MiXCR, one entry per CDR3 protein. The sample lists under 850,000 distinct CDR3 sequences, less than 40% occurring once. The sequenced sample consisted of PBMCs. The receptor set was obtained from a human donor in good health (CMV status not recorded). Some clones in this sample may be carry-over from other donors' samples.

The V gene is TRBV20-1, the J gene TRBJ2-7, with D maybe TRBD2 (5 bases). The CDR3 has 12 residues. V lost 3 bases and J 6 bases, leaving 12 bases between the germline ends. CDR1 and CDR2 from the germline V gene are DFQATT and SNEGSKA (reference sequence). The DNA for the CDR3 is TGCAGTGCTAGGTTGGTAGCGCCCGAGCAGTACTTC. Translating it yields CSARLVAPEQYF.

The gene calls are TRBV6-1 and TRBJ2-5; D uncertain. Germline CDR1 and CDR2: MNHNS and SASEGT. V gave up 3 bases and J gave up 10 bases, with 12 bases separating them. The CDR3 totals 12 residues. CDR3 in DNA: TGTGCCAGCAGTGATCCTCTCACTCACCAGTACTTC. Translated, it gives CASSDPLTHQYF.

The V and J genes are TRBV6-1 and TRBJ1-5; D uncertain. In germline, CDR1 is MNHNS, CDR2 SASEGT. This CDR3 is built from 15 residues. The V end lost 0 bases, the J end lost 0 bases, and 6 bases lay between the germline ends. CDR3 amino acids: CASSEASYSNQPQHF. The CDR3 DNA follows: TGTGCCAGCAGTGAAGCGAGCTATAGCAATCAGCCCCAGCATTTT.

This clonotype occurred a few times. The chain joins TRBV28 to TRBJ2-7; a weak D match, TRBD2 (5 bases). This CDR3 region has 14 residues. V lost 7 bases and J 2 bases, leaving 15 bases between the germline ends. The V gene's germline CDR1 is MDHEN and CDR2 SYDVKM. CDR3 region: CASIRRISTYEQYF. The CDR3 bases are TGTGCCAGCATTAGGAGGATTTCCACCTACGAGCAGTACTTC.

The chain recombines TRBV5-1 with TRBJ1-2; a weak D match, TRBD1 (6 bases). V lost 5 bases, J lost 5 bases, and 16 bases lay in between. The length of the CDR3 is 14 residues. CDR1 SGHRS and CDR2 YFSETQ come from the germline V gene. The CDR3 region has the DNA TGCGCCAGCAGTTTAAACCAGGGGACTTATGGCTACACCTTC. It encodes CASSLNQGTYGYTF.

This clonotype was picked up many times. The chain is built from TRBV7-2 and TRBJ1-5, with 9 nucleotides matching TRBD1. CDR1 and CDR2 (germline): SGHTA, FQGNSA. This CDR3 is 18 amino acids long. V lost 3 bases and J lost 0; bases outside the gene matches: 9. The CDR3: CASSFDRGTHYSNQPQHF. CDR3 coding DNA: TGTGCCAGCAGCTTTGACAGGGGGACTCATTATAGCAATCAGCCCCAGCATTTT.

This clonotype showed up just a few times. The genes are TRBV7-9 and TRBJ2-7; D remains unclear. The germline V and J ends were trimmed by 0 bases and 6 bases, with 6 bases remaining between them. The CDR3 is 12 amino acids. CDR1 is SEHNR, CDR2 FQNEAQ, per germline (reference sequence). CDR3 protein: CASSLAVLEQYF. CDR3 nucleotides: TGTGCCAGCAGCTTAGCGGTGCTCGAGCAGTACTTC.

A note on this clonotype: One end of the junction is discordant with germline, which a read error may explain. The chain is built from TRBV25-1 and TRBJ1-6; possibly TRBD1 for D (5 bases). Germline V gene lookup returns CDR1 MGHDK and CDR2 SYGVNS. The CDR3 loop spans 15 amino acids. DNA for the CDR3: TGTGCCAGAAGTGGGGGGGACTATTATAATTCACCCCTCCACTTT. Protein sequence: CARSGGDYYNSPLHF.

As for this clonotype: This likely comes from a read error, as the CDR3 has no conserved phenylalanine or tryptophan at its end. The gene calls are TRBV5-6 and TRBJ2-7, with TRBD1 matching over 10 bases. Germline V CDR1 and CDR2: SGHDT, YYEEEE. V trimming: 5 bases; J trimming: 2 bases; junction bases outside the gene matches: 10. The CDR3 spans 16 residues. CDR3 sequence: CASSFNSGTGAYEQYL. The CDR3 DNA follows: TGTGCCAGCAGTTTTAACTCCGGGACAGGGGCCTACGAGCAGTACTTA.

The rearrangement joins TRBV28 to TRBJ1-5; no definite D call. Germline CDR1 MDHEN, CDR2 SYDVKM. Trimming removed 1 base at V and 3 bases at J, with 4 bases between. The CDR3 runs 13 residues. The CDR3 here is CASSLLHNQPQHF. CDR3 in DNA: TGTGCCAGCAGTTTATTGCACAATCAGCCCCAGCATTTT.

V usage is TRBV7-8 and J usage is TRBJ2-4; 8 nucleotides line up with TRBD1. Germline loops: CDR1 SGHVS, CDR2 FQNEAQ. The ends lost 5 bases at V and 7 bases at J; junction bases unmatched: 10. The CDR3 runs 15 residues. The CDR3 DNA reads as TGTGCCAGCAGCCATACCAGACAGGGGTCGAACATTCAGTACTTC. It codes for CASSHTRQGSNIQYF. Complete variable domain (other parts from reference TRBV7-8 and TRBJ2-4): GAGVSQSPRYKVAKRGQDVALRCDPISGHVSLFWYQQALGQGPEFLTYFQNEAQLDKSGLPSDRFFAERPEGSVSTLKIQRTQQEDSAVYLCASSHTRQGSNIQYFGAGTRLSVL.

Comment on this clonotype: Germline and junction disagree at one end, which may indicate a read error. The V and J genes are TRBV11-2 and TRBJ2-1, with D unresolved. Germline CDR1 reads SGHAT; CDR2 reads FQNNGV. This CDR3 is built from 16 residues. CDR3 amino acids: CSSSPDRIPIYNEQFF. CDR3 DNA: TGTTCCAGCAGCCCAGACCGTATTCCTATATACAATGAGCAGTTCTTC.

There are a few counts of this clonotype. This chain links TRBV20-1 with TRBJ1-4; D ambiguous. The CDR3 totals 15 residues. The V end was cut by 1 base, the J end by 4 bases, with 13 bases between. CDR1 is DFQATT, CDR2 SNEGSKA, per germline (reference sequence). CDR3: CSARGTDGLNEKLFF. For the CDR3, the DNA is TGCAGTGCTAGAGGGACGGACGGCCTTAATGAAAAACTGTTTTTT.